Listed below are T cell receptor beta chains from one sample, sequenced in a study of beta chain features in type 1 diabetes. Sequencing used immunoSEQ multiplex PCR; TCRdb keeps in-frame clones, though not all of them. The repertoire holds 200,000 to 300,000 clones, around 21% seen once, with around 0.03% in the top ten. The sequencing input was naive CD4+ T cells from blood. These TCRs come from a woman in her 40s with type 1 diabetes. Both conserved end residues are trimmed from each CDR3. Part of the rows lack a size; the others show once, few, many or a class for expanded clones.

V gene | CDR3 length | clone size | CDR3 protein
TRBV5-1 | 12 | few | ASREGDANEKLF
TRBV6-6 | 10 | few | ASGARAYEQY
TRBV5-1 | 14 | few | ASGPPGQGMPYGYT
TRBV5-1 | 11 | - | ASGNQGGETQY
TRBV15 | 12 | - | ATSRGQGTGELF
TRBV30 | 8 | few | ALENYGYT
TRBV25-1 | 12 | few | ASSAGGSNQPQH
TRBV25-1 | 10 | - | ASTGYGETQY
TRBV6-5 | 13 | - | ASSLRGTATDTQY
TRBV7-2 | 13 | - | ASSFGGGPQYEQY
TRBV29-1 | 11 | - | SVALGANTEAF
TRBV5-1 | 12 | few | ASSLEGSNQPQH
TRBV28 | 10 | - | ACGQLRDEQY
TRBV9 | 13 | - | ASSPLGQGTGEQY
TRBV4-3 | 12 | - | ASSQDPSGGEQY
TRBV28 | 11 | - | ASSRGHPSPLH
TRBV7-9 | 15 | - | ASSTWGNTGGTDTQY
TRBV25-1 | 14 | few | ASSEAKRPYTGELF
TRBV7-9 | 14 | - | ASSFQGQAVNTEAF
TRBV28 | 12 | - | ASSLAGQGNEQF
TRBV9 | 12 | - | ASSVRGGEGEQY
TRBV29-1 | 10 | - | SADRTTDTQY
TRBV6-5 | 11 | - | ASMASGTDEQF
TRBV9 | 14 | - | ASSGGNRGQNSPLH
TRBV9 | 14 | - | ASSSNPGTGYYEQY
TRBV29-1 | 11 | few | SVGTSGSYEQY
TRBV7-2 | 14 | few | ASSSRGQGMPYEQY
TRBV29-1 | 12 | few | SVEVGFPNYGYT
TRBV2 | 13 | once | ASSPRTSMNTEAF
TRBV15 | 15 | - | ATSKGGTSGKQETQY
TRBV5-4 | 11 | few | ASSLRGSETQY
TRBV15 | 13 | few | ATKRGSAGDYEQF
TRBV4-2 | 14 | few | ASTPLTSGVYNEQF
TRBV9 | 12 | few | ASSLGTAQETQY
TRBV9 | 12 | - | ASSVREHDNEQF
TRBV30 | 12 | - | AWTPGQGVRVIY
TRBV7-9 | 13 | few | ASSLVWQGKNEQF
TRBV7-3 | 15 | few | ASSSVGAGGPADTQY
TRBV18 | 10 | - | ASSPIRESYT
TRBV10-3 | 12 | few | ASRLGQGNNEQF